Listed here is a single T cell receptor (beta chain). The data derive from a study of identifying expanded T cells in peripheral blood. The method was immunoSEQ multiplex PCR; TCRdb's version includes in-frame clones alone and lacks a portion of them. The sample lists more than 80,000 clones; approximately 88% were seen once. The V gene's germline CDR1 is SGHRS and CDR2 YFSETQ. The V end lost 0 bases, the J end lost 0 bases, and 10 bases lay between the germline ends. This CDR3 is 16 amino acids long. This chain connects TRBV5-1 to TRBJ2-1; D is unresolved. This receptor was obtained from a person aged 18-70 years in good health. The sample consisted of blood. CDR3 sequence (DNA): TGCGCCAGCAGCTTGGTTGGGTGGAGCTCCTACAATGAGCAGTTCTTC. It is translated as CASSLVGWSSYNEQFF.